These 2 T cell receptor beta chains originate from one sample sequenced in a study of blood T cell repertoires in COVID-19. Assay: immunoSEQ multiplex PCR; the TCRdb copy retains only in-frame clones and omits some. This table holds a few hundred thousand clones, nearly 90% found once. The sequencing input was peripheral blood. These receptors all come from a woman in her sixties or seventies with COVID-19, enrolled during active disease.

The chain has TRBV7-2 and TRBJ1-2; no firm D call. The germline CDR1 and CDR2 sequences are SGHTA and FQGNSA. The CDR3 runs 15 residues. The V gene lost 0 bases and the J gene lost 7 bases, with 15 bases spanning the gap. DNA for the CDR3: TGTGCCAGCAGCTTAGCTGTTGCCGTGGAGGTTGGCTACACCTTC. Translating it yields CASSLAVAVEVGYTF.

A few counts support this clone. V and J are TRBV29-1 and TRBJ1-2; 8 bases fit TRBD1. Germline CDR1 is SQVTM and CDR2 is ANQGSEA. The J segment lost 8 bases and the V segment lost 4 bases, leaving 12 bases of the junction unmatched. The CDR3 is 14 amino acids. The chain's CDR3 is CSVGRTGKSEGYTF. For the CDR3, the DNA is TGCAGCGTTGGCCGGACAGGGAAGAGTGAAGGCTACACCTTC.